The entry below gives a single T cell receptor (beta chain) sequence along with its context. The source of the sample is a study of CD8+ T cells in alopecia areata. In the study overall: Affected scalp percentage set treated patients' severity scores.

The sample's treatment: oral pan-JAK inhibitor, 5-10 mg twice daily. Investigators isolated RNA and reverse transcribed it into cDNA to act as the sequencing template. The method was immunoSEQ multiplex PCR; TCRdb's version includes in-frame clones alone and lacks a portion of them. The sample includes about 120,000 clones, more than 40% of them seen just once. The CDR3 sequence is 15 residues long. V was shortened by 6 bases and J by 1 base, with 14 bases between the two germline ends. Germline V CDR1 and CDR2: MNHEY, SVGAGI. The sequenced sample was CD4+ T cells sorted from blood, obtained at week 4, from a patient treated with tofacitinib. The chain has TRBV6-5 and TRBJ2-3; no reliable D call. This TCR was sampled from a human donor with alopecia areata. The CDR3 nucleotides read TGTGCCAGCAGCTTAAGCTATTGGGGCACAGATACGCAGTATTTT. It specifies CASSLSYWGTDTQYF.